The 30 T cell receptor beta chains below all came from one sample that was sequenced in a study of T-cell memory formation after mild COVID-19. TCRdb reprocessed the 5' RACE reads via MiXCR and lists one record per CDR3 protein. The sample consists of roughly 14,000 distinct CDR3 sequences, roughly 19% of them appearing once. The sequenced sample was PBMCs or a T cell subset sorted from them (not recorded which). The source is an adult woman who had mild COVID-19 (a few samples of this study predate the infection). Cell type and time point are not known.

This clonotype showed up many times. The chain uses TRBV11-2 and TRBJ2-7; 10 bases fit TRBD1. This CDR3 is 15 amino acids long. V was pared by 0 bases and J by 4 bases, with 3 bases of the junction left unmatched. The germline V gene encodes CDR1 SGHAT and CDR2 FQNNGV. As DNA, the CDR3 is TGTGCCAGCAGCTTAGAGGGACAGGGGAAGTACGAGCAGTACTTC. This translates into CASSLEGQGKYEQYF.

The chain has TRBV10-1 and TRBJ2-3; D is unclear. CDR3 length: 13 amino acids. Trimming cost V 4 bases and J 1 base, with 6 bases left between them. Germline V lookup: CDR1 WNHNN, CDR2 SYGVQD (reference sequence). Here the CDR3 DNA reads TGCGCCAGCAGTGCAAGCGGCACAGATACGCAGTATTTT. This translates into CASSASGTDTQYF.

This clonotype was observed many times. The chain has TRBV30 and TRBJ2-4, with D perhaps matching TRBD1 or TRBD2 (5 bases each). This CDR3 has 14 amino acids. Deletions cut 8 bases from V and 0 bases from J, with 14 bases between. Germline V lookup: CDR1 GTSNPN, CDR2 SVGIG (reference sequence). CDR3 loop: CAGTGILAKNIQYF. The CDR3, as DNA: TGTGCCGGGACCGGGATTTTAGCCAAAAACATTCAGTACTTC. Complete variable domain (other parts from reference TRBV30 and TRBJ2-4): SQTIHQWPATLVQPVGSPLSLECTVEGTSNPNLYWYRQAAGRGLQLLFYSVGIGQISSEVPQNLSASRPQDRQFILSSKKLLLSDSGFYLCAGTGILAKNIQYFGAGTRLSVL.

This clonotype is medium-sized in the sample. The gene calls are TRBV7-3 and TRBJ2-5, with 7 nucleotides matching TRBD1. CDR1 and CDR2 (germline): SGHTA, FQGTGA. The V and J ends lost 4 bases and 2 bases, in that order; junction bases with no gene match: 1. The CDR3 has 13 amino acids. The CDR3 nucleotides read TGTGCCAGCAGCTCGGGACAGCAAGAGACCCAGTACTTC. Residues: CASSSGQQETQYF.

This clonotype was found a few times. The chain is built from TRBV7-8 and TRBJ1-2; TRBD1 agrees at 8 bases. After removal of 2 bases from V and 4 bases from J, the junction contained 6 bases not matched to a gene. Germline CDR1 and CDR2: SGHVS and FQNEAQ. The length of the CDR3 is 15 residues. DNA of the CDR3: TGTGCCAGCAGCTTATTGGAGGGACAGGCCTATGGCTACACCTTC. Its protein product is CASSLLEGQAYGYTF.

This clonotype has at least ten counts. The chain carries TRBV2 and TRBJ1-1, with D possibly TRBD1 on 6 matching bases. V gave up 6 bases and J gave up 0 bases, with 11 bases separating them. Per the germline V gene, CDR1 is SNHLY and CDR2 is FYNNEI. The CDR3 runs 14 residues. Here the CDR3 DNA reads TGTGCCAGCAGCAGGGGTTGGATGAACACTGAAGCTTTCTTT. Its protein is CASSRGWMNTEAFF.

This clonotype has ten or more counts. The V call is TRBV12-3 or TRBV12-4, the J call TRBJ2-7, with TRBD1 matching over 8 bases. The CDR3 runs to 14 residues. Germline trimming cut 5 bases from V and 7 bases from J; bases unmatched to any gene: 10. The DNA for the CDR3 is TGTGCCAGCAGTCCGCCCGGACAGGGAAGGGAGCAGTACTTC. Protein: CASSPPGQGREQYF.

This clonotype has ten or more counts. This chain links TRBV9 with TRBJ1-4; D gene ambiguous. The CDR3 runs to 14 residues. Trimming stripped 3 bases from V and 8 bases from J, with 14 bases between. CDR1 is SGDLS, CDR2 YYNGEE, per germline. CDR3 protein: CASSAGGRKEKLFF. In DNA form, the CDR3 reads TGTGCCAGCAGCGCAGGAGGAAGGAAGGAAAAACTGTTTTTT.

This clonotype came up many times. The V and J genes are TRBV19 and TRBJ2-7; tentatively, D is TRBD1 (6 bases). Germline V gene data show CDR1 as LNHDA and CDR2 as SQIVND (reference sequence). V was cut by 6 bases and J by 3 bases, with 15 bases left in between. CDR3 length: 14 amino acids. CDR3 sequence: CASSPGTTGYEQYF. The CDR3 DNA follows: TGTGCCAGTAGCCCCGGGACAACGGGCTACGAGCAGTACTTC.

This chain joins TRBV30 and TRBJ2-1; no clear D. Deletions cut 6 bases from V and 2 bases from J, with 5 bases between. CDR1 is GTSNPN, CDR2 SVGIG, per germline (reference sequence). The CDR3 consists of 11 residues. The CDR3 sequence is CACQTYNEQFF. CDR3 DNA sequence: TGTGCCTGCCAAACCTACAATGAGCAGTTCTTC.

The sample holds many counts of this clonotype. The chain employs TRBV11-3 and TRBJ2-3, with a tentative D call TRBD1 (5 bases). The CDR3 length is 16 residues. The V end was cut by 4 bases, the J end by 0 bases, with 14 bases between. CDR1 is SGHNT and CDR2 is YENEEA in the germline V gene. The CDR3 DNA sequence: TGTGCCAGCAGCTCACCCCTGACAGATAGCACAGATACGCAGTATTTT. Residues: CASSSPLTDSTDTQYF.

This chain connects TRBV20-1 to TRBJ2-3, with D unclear. Germline CDR1 reads DFQATT; CDR2 reads SNEGSKA (reference sequence). The CDR3 totals 15 residues. V was clipped by 6 bases and J by 6 bases, with 22 bases between them. Here the CDR3 reads CSARRAVRKGDTQYF. DNA for the CDR3: TGCAGTGCCCGAAGGGCGGTCCGAAAAGGGGATACGCAGTATTTT.

This clonotype was seen many times. This chain connects TRBV5-1 to TRBJ1-6; maybe TRBD1 (6 bases). The CDR3 loop spans 13 amino acids. The V and J ends lost 4 bases and 10 bases respectively, with 12 bases between them. Germline V gene data show CDR1 as SGHRS and CDR2 as YFSETQ. CDR3 in amino acids: CASSRRGASPLHF. DNA for the CDR3: TGCGCCAGCAGCCGCCGGGGGGCCTCACCCCTCCACTTT. Full variable domain (rest looked up from reference TRBV5-1 and TRBJ1-6): KAGVTQTPRYLIKTRGQQVTLSCSPISGHRSVSWYQQTPGQGLQFLFEYFSETQRNKGNFPGRFSGRQFSNSRSEMNVSTLELGDSALYLCASSRRGASPLHFGNGTRLTVT.

This clonotype occurred many times. The rearrangement uses TRBV9 and TRBJ2-2, with TRBD1 matching 7 bases. Germline V CDR1 and CDR2: SGDLS, YYNGEE. With 2 bases clipped from V and 0 bases from J, the junction kept 10 bases outside the gene matches. The CDR3 covers 18 residues. The CDR3 is CASSVNKDRTPNTGELFF. DNA for the CDR3: TGTGCCAGCAGCGTGAACAAGGACAGGACCCCGAACACCGGGGAGCTGTTTTTT.

This clonotype showed up many times. This chain uses TRBV10-3 with TRBJ1-5; D gene ambiguous. Trimming removed 2 bases from V and 6 bases from J, with 5 bases in between. CDR1 is ENHRY and CDR2 is SYGVKD in the germline V gene. CDR3 length: 12 residues. The CDR3 sequence is CAISEPGQPQHF. CDR3 nucleotide sequence: TGTGCCATCAGTGAGCCCGGTCAGCCCCAGCATTTT.

This clonotype was seen many times. The chain carries TRBV19 and TRBJ1-2; D is ambiguous. The CDR3 runs to 11 residues. The germline V and J ends were trimmed by 7 bases and 2 bases, with 5 bases remaining between them. Germline V lookup: CDR1 LNHDA, CDR2 SQIVND (reference sequence). CDR3 nucleotides: TGTGCCAGTATATGGAACTATGGCTACACCTTC. Its translation is CASIWNYGYTF.

The chain is built from TRBV20-1 and TRBJ2-5, with D possibly TRBD1 on 5 matching bases. V lost 6 bases, J lost 4 bases, and 12 bases lay in between. Germline loops: CDR1 DFQATT, CDR2 SNEGSKA (reference sequence). The CDR3 consists of 12 residues. CDR3 region: CSAEGVGETQYF. CDR3 DNA sequence: TGCAGTGCGGAAGGGGTTGGAGAGACCCAGTACTTC.

V is TRBV2 and J is TRBJ2-2; D might be TRBD1 (5 bases). V was pared by 3 bases and J by 2 bases, with 13 bases between. This CDR3 has 16 amino acids. CDR1 SNHLY and CDR2 FYNNEI come from the germline V gene. The chain's CDR3 is CASSDTRQGNTGELFF. DNA of the CDR3: TGTGCCAGCAGTGACACGCGCCAGGGTAACACCGGGGAGCTGTTTTTT.

This clonotype was seen many times. This rearrangement joins TRBV3-1 to TRBJ2-5; tentatively, D is TRBD1 or TRBD2 (5 bases each). V lost 6 bases and J 2 bases, leaving 10 bases between the germline ends. Per germline, CDR1 LGHDT and CDR2 YNNKEL (reference sequence). The CDR3 loop spans 13 amino acids. DNA of the CDR3: TGTGCCAGCAGACCGGGACCGCAAGAGACCCAGTACTTC. This gives the protein CASRPGPQETQYF.

Many counts were recorded for this clonotype. V gene TRBV12-3 or TRBV12-4 combines with J gene TRBJ2-1; TRBD1 agrees at 11 bases. Germline trimming cut 5 bases from V and 14 bases from J; bases unmatched to any gene: 5. There are 12 residues in the CDR3. CDR3 loop: CASSDGGQGEFF. The CDR3 DNA sequence: TGTGCCAGCAGTGACGGGGGACAGGGGGAGTTCTTC.

This clonotype was detected many times. The V and J genes are TRBV2 and TRBJ1-5; TRBD1 might be the D (5 bases). Germline values: CDR1 SNHLY, CDR2 FYNNEI. This CDR3 has 15 amino acids. V was shortened by 5 bases and J by 2 bases, with 13 bases between the two germline ends. The CDR3 sequence: CASSWGVVGNQPQHF. DNA of the CDR3: TGTGCCAGCAGTTGGGGGGTGGTCGGCAATCAGCCCCAGCATTTT.

This clonotype was seen a handful of times. V gene TRBV11-2 combines with J gene TRBJ2-1, with D tentatively TRBD1 or TRBD2 (6 bases each). CDR1 SGHAT and CDR2 FQNNGV come from the germline V gene. Between the trimmed V and J ends, which lost 3 bases and 3 bases, there was a span of 12 bases. This CDR3 region has 15 residues. The CDR3 sequence is CASSLGGGGYNEQFF. The CDR3 DNA reads as TGTGCCAGCAGCTTGGGAGGAGGGGGCTACAATGAGCAGTTCTTC. Supplemented by reference TRBV11-2 and TRBJ2-1, the full variable domain reads EAGVAQSPRYKIIEKRQSVAFWCNPISGHATLYWYQQILGQGPKLLIQFQNNGVVDDSQLPKDRFSAERLKGVDSTLKIQPAKLEDSAVYLCASSLGGGGYNEQFFGPGTRLTVL.

This clonotype was counted many times. This chain uses TRBV12-3 or TRBV12-4 with TRBJ2-3, with a weak D call TRBD2 (6 bases). V lost 4 bases to trimming and J lost 0 bases, with 14 bases between them. The CDR3 has 16 residues. The chain's CDR3 is CASSWTGGISTDTQYF. Here the CDR3 DNA reads TGTGCCAGCAGTTGGACTGGGGGGATTAGCACAGATACGCAGTATTTT.

V and J are TRBV5-6 and TRBJ1-2; unclear D gene. Germline V lookup: CDR1 SGHDT, CDR2 YYEEEE. The CDR3 sequence is 13 residues long. V was shortened by 1 base and J by 7 bases, with 11 bases between the two germline ends. CDR3 in amino acids: CASSLLVPSGYTF. The CDR3 DNA sequence: TGTGCCAGCAGCTTGTTAGTTCCTTCTGGCTACACCTTC.

This clonotype was recorded many times. The genes are TRBV7-9 and TRBJ1-4; 8 bases are shared with TRBD1. The V gene end was trimmed by 5 bases and the J gene end by 0 bases; junction bases not matched to a gene: 8. Per germline, CDR1 SEHNR and CDR2 FQNEAQ (reference sequence). The CDR3 spans 17 residues. The CDR3 DNA follows: TGTGCCAGCAGCCGGCCACAGGGGGTTGCAACTAATGAAAAACTGTTTTTT. Translating gives CASSRPQGVATNEKLFF. Filled out from reference TRBV7-9 and TRBJ1-4, the complete variable domain reads DTGVSQNPRHKITKRGQNVTFRCDPISEHNRLYWYRQTLGQGPEFLTYFQNEAQLEKSRLLSDRFSAERPKGSFSTLEIQRTEQGDSAMYLCASSRPQGVATNEKLFFGSGTQLSVL.

The chain carries TRBV7-3 and TRBJ2-1, with a weak D call TRBD2 (6 bases). CDR3 length: 13 residues. V shed 5 bases and J shed 7 bases, with 12 bases lying between them. Germline-derived CDR1 and CDR2 are SGHTA and FQGTGA. The CDR3, as DNA: TGTGCCAGCAGCCCGGGACTGCAGAATGAGCAGTTCTTC. It translates to CASSPGLQNEQFF.

The chain employs TRBV5-1 and TRBJ2-1; 8 bases map to TRBD1. Germline CDR1 and CDR2: SGHRS and YFSETQ. The trim removed 2 bases at V and 8 bases at J, leaving 3 bases unmatched. This CDR3 is built from 13 residues. This CDR3 reads CASSFRGLDEQFF. DNA for the CDR3: TGCGCCAGCAGCTTCAGGGGGCTCGATGAGCAGTTCTTC.

At least ten counts were recorded for this clonotype. The genes are TRBV14 and TRBJ2-7; 12 bases match TRBD2. The length of the CDR3 is 15 residues. CDR1 and CDR2 (germline): SGHDN, FVKESK. The J segment lost 4 bases and the V segment lost 4 bases, leaving 5 bases of the junction unmatched. The CDR3 reads CASSLLAGGIYEQYF. The DNA of the CDR3 is TGTGCCAGCAGCCTTCTAGCGGGAGGGATATACGAGCAGTACTTC.

Ten or more counts support this clonotype. This chain links TRBV4-1 with TRBJ2-1; 8 positions agree with TRBD2. Trimming cost V 2 bases and J 8 bases; bases outside gene matches: 17. Germline CDR1 MGHRA, CDR2 YSYEKL. The CDR3 runs to 18 residues. DNA for the CDR3: TGCGCCAGCAGCCAATATATACTAGTACCGCTAGCGGGCGATGAGCAGTTCTTC. Translated, it gives CASSQYILVPLAGDEQFF.

This clonotype showed up many times. The chain has TRBV7-2 and TRBJ2-5; D is unclear. Between the trimmed V and J ends, which lost 2 bases and 5 bases, there was a span of 6 bases. CDR3 length: 12 residues. Germline CDR1 is SGHTA and CDR2 is FQGNSA. The CDR3 sequence: CASSLLEETQYF. CDR3 bases: TGTGCCAGCAGCTTATTGGAGGAGACCCAGTACTTC.